This TCR beta chain originates from a study of beta chain features in type 1 diabetes. Sorting gave populations that all exceeded 95% purity. The whole isolated RNA underwent reverse transcription, so sequencing captured expressed TCRB transcripts. Clones were read by immunoSEQ multiplex PCR, and TCRdb kept only the in-frame ones, dropping some. The table has 850,000 to 900,000 clones, roughly a sixth seen once; the top ten hold roughly 0.025%. The CDR3 contains 19 residues. In germline, CDR1 is LGHNA, CDR2 YNFKEQ. With 0 bases clipped from V and 0 bases from J, the junction kept 8 bases outside the gene matches.

Sequenced: naive CD4+ T cells from blood. This sequence originates from a woman aged 18-29 years in good health. This chain links TRBV4-2 with TRBJ2-6; the match to TRBD1 covers 7 bases. The CDR3 nucleotides read TGTGCCAGCAGCCAAGATTCCAACAGGGGTTTCTCTGGGGCCAACGTCCTGACTTTC. Protein sequence: CASSQDSNRGFSGANVLTF.